The next 9 T cell receptor beta chains were all read from a single sample in a study of cytomegalovirus exposure and HLA in healthy donors. Amplification used 60 Vbeta primers and 13 Jbeta primers. Sequenced by immunoSEQ multiplex PCR; TCRdb stores in-frame clones only, minus some. The sample consists of 150,000 to 200,000 clones, around three quarters of them appearing once. The sequenced material came from PBMCs. Receptor source: a woman between 25 and 40 years old in good health and CMV-seropositive.

A note on this clone: Other nucleotide sequences from this sample produce the same CDR3. The chain is built from TRBV5-4 and TRBJ1-1; no firm D call. CDR1 is SGHNT and CDR2 is YYREEE in the germline V gene (reference sequence). The CDR3 extends over 13 amino acids. V lost 0 bases and J 2 bases, leaving 5 bases between the germline ends. CDR3: CASSLDTNTEAFF. The CDR3, as DNA: TGTGCCAGCAGCTTGGACACAAACACTGAAGCTTTCTTT.

The chain joins TRBV4-1 to TRBJ2-2, with no clear D. CDR1 MGHRA and CDR2 YSYEKL come from the germline V gene. V was trimmed by 0 bases and J by 6 bases, leaving 8 bases between them. The length of the CDR3 is 14 residues. The CDR3 DNA sequence: TGCGCCAGCAGCCAAGATAGTAGCTCCGGGGAGCTGTTTTTT. It encodes CASSQDSSSGELFF.

CDR3: CASSFSVSGGNTGELFF. The CDR3, as DNA: TGTGCCAGCAGCTTTAGTGTGTCGGGGGGGAACACCGGGGAGCTGTTTTTT. This chain uses TRBV7-8 with TRBJ2-2; 7 positions match TRBD2. The CDR3 extends over 17 amino acids. Germline assignment: CDR1 SGHVS and CDR2 FQNEAQ. Trimming cost V 3 bases and J 1 base; bases outside gene matches: 8.

V is TRBV29-1 and J is TRBJ1-1; possibly TRBD1 for D (6 bases). Per germline, CDR1 SQVTM and CDR2 ANQGSEA. This CDR3 spans 14 amino acids. The V gene lost 4 bases and the J gene lost 4 bases, with 16 bases spanning the gap. Written as DNA, the CDR3 is TGCAGCGTTGGTCCATCAGGGGCCGTCACTGAAGCTTTCTTT. It yields the protein CSVGPSGAVTEAFF.

The chain has TRBV4-3 and TRBJ2-3; TRBD2 agrees at 8 bases. Germline CDR1 reads LGHNA; CDR2 reads YSLEER. The ends lost 1 base at V and 0 bases at J; junction bases unmatched: 3. The CDR3 loop spans 16 amino acids. The CDR3 DNA reads as TGCGCCAGCAGCCAAGGGTTAGCGGGGAGCACAGATACGCAGTATTTT. Translated: CASSQGLAGSTDTQYF.

This clone came up a few times. The CDR3 DNA reads TGTGCCAGCCACCTAGGGACTAGCGGGGGGGCGCAGTTCTTC. Translation: CASHLGTSGGAQFF. The J gene is TRBJ2-1, the V gene TRBV7-8; 16 bases are shared with TRBD2. This CDR3 is 14 amino acids long. With 8 bases clipped from V and 12 bases from J, the junction kept 7 bases outside the gene matches. Germline CDR1 is SGHVS and CDR2 is FQNEAQ.

The chain employs TRBV4-3 and TRBJ2-2; TRBD1 is a possible D gene (7 bases). The CDR3 contains 16 residues. V lost 4 bases to trimming and J lost 4 bases, with 16 bases between them. Germline-derived CDR1 and CDR2 are LGHNA and YSLEER. CDR3 protein: CASSLLRQGGTGELFF. The CDR3 region has the DNA TGCGCCAGCAGCCTCCTACGGCAGGGGGGCACCGGGGAGCTGTTTTTT.

The gene calls are TRBV6-5 and TRBJ2-4; perhaps TRBD2 as D (5 bases). CDR1 and CDR2 (germline): MNHEY, SVGAGI. Trimming removed 9 bases from V and 3 bases from J, with 15 bases in between. The CDR3 is 14 residues long. Here the CDR3 DNA reads TGTGCCAGTCAACCCGAGGGCAGCAAAAACATTCAGTACTTC. It is translated as CASQPEGSKNIQYF.

The V gene is TRBV4-3, the J gene TRBJ2-2; tentative D call: TRBD2 (6 bases). The length of the CDR3 is 13 residues. The germline gives CDR1 LGHNA, CDR2 YSLEER. Trimming shortened V by 4 bases and J by 4 bases, and 7 bases separated the two germline ends. The CDR3 loop is CASSRDFTGELFF. The CDR3 bases are TGCGCCAGCAGCCGGGACTTCACCGGGGAGCTGTTTTTT.